This record covers a single T cell receptor beta chain. Trimming pared 5 bases from V and 0 bases from J, leaving 11 bases between. Germline lookup yields CDR1 SGHAT and CDR2 FQNNGV. The CDR3 extends over 14 amino acids. Per the original data handling: Reference gene primer amplification gave estimated nucleated cell counts. Assay: immunoSEQ multiplex PCR; the TCRdb copy retains only in-frame clones and omits some. V and J calls and clone size are copied from that table; D and trimming were computed from the DNA. Among roughly 150,000 clones listed, 84% were seen once. The data stem from a study of blood T cell repertoires in COVID-19. Study-wide background: There were acute and convalescent COVID-19 samples, and they came from the United States, Italy and Spain. T cells, B-cell-depleted T cells, or PBMCs supplied cDNA or gDNA.

Sequences were obtained from peripheral blood. The J gene is TRBJ2-7, the V gene TRBV11-2; D is uncertain. The origin of this receptor is a woman in her fifties or sixties in a cohort sampled during active or convalescent COVID-19. The CDR3: CASSLIYSSYEQYF. The CDR3 DNA follows: TGTGCCAGCAGCCTTATCTACAGCTCCTACGAGCAGTACTTC.